This T cell receptor beta chain was documented in a study of cytomegalovirus exposure and HLA in healthy donors. PCR amplification relied on 60 Vbeta primers (plus 13 Jbeta primers). Sequencing was performed with immunoSEQ multiplex PCR; in TCRdb, only in-frame clones are kept and a portion is missing. Seen here are approximately 130,000 clones, approximately 8.9% observed once, and the top ten hold more than 6.5%. Regarding the study as a whole: Later analysis identified 17,000 or so TCR beta sequences associated with HLA alleles, using a false discovery rate threshold of 0.05.

This clone has a handful of counts. Its antigen is as yet unknown. The TCR sequence derives from a middle-aged woman in good health and CMV-seropositive. The sample was PBMCs.

This chain's CDR3 is CASSLSRPFLSYEQYF. CDR3 nucleotides: TGTGCCAGCAGTTTAAGCAGGCCCTTCTTATCCTACGAGCAGTACTTC. V gene TRBV28 combines with J gene TRBJ2-7; no reliable D call. Looked up from germline, CDR1 is MDHEN and CDR2 is SYDVKM. V was trimmed by 2 bases and J by 1 base, leaving 15 bases between them. The CDR3 sequence is 16 residues long. The whole variable domain, remainder taken from reference TRBV28 and TRBJ2-7, is DVKVTQSSRYLVKRTGEKVFLECVQDMDHENMFWYRQDPGLGLRLIYFSYDVKMKEKGDIPEGYSVSREKKERFSLILESASTNQTSMYLCASSLSRPFLSYEQYFGPGTRLTVT.